The clone carrying this T cell receptor beta chain has a handful of counts. Antigen specificity is unknown. Indicated time point: blood at routine non-recurrence follow-up after resection. Without sorting, whole RNA was sequenced from tumor, nontumor lung or frozen PBMC. This record comes from a study of spatial heterogeneity in lung cancer. The overall study: Median follow-up for sequenced PBMC samples was two to three years after resection, when such samples existed. Study-level results: Follow-up blood showed ubiquitous expanded tumor TCRs less than blood at resection did.

The CDR3 totals 14 residues. Deletions cut 0 bases from V and 5 bases from J, with 9 bases between. Germline CDR1 is LGHDT and CDR2 is YNNKEL (reference sequence). TCRdb re-called the 5' RACE reads with MiXCR, one entry per CDR3 protein. The sample includes more than 95,000 distinct CDR3 sequences, 10% to 15% of them seen just once. Sequencing used PBMCs, obtained at follow-up. The receptor comes from a male donor with early-stage non-small cell lung cancer. The rearrangement joins TRBV3-1 to TRBJ2-3; D ambiguous. CDR3 sequence: CASSQDPHLDTQYF. Written as DNA, the CDR3 is TGTGCCAGCAGCCAAGATCCGCATCTAGATACGCAGTATTTT.